The present T cell receptor beta chain was sequenced within a study of regulatory T cells in long-lasting Graves disease. General study findings and limits: Persistent disease showed a preference for TRBV28, TRBJ1-2 and TRBJ2-5. Possibly, too few samples lowered accuracy. Persistent patients shared more public clonotypes (roughly 2,500) than new patients (nearly 1,000).

The germline V and J ends were trimmed by 0 bases and 9 bases, with 20 bases remaining between them. CDR3 length: 16 residues. The germline V gene has CDR1 SGHRS and CDR2 YFSETQ. This clonotype was detected a few times. As yet, its antigen is unknown. TCR beta libraries were built with iRepertoire HTBI primers and Arm-PCR of CDR3 regions. TCRdb analysed the multiplex PCR reads with MiXCR anew, one entry per CDR3 protein. The table has almost 450,000 distinct CDR3 sequences, about 16% seen once. As for time point: newly diagnosed GD, antithyroid drugs for less than 3 months. From RNA extracted from PBMCs, the TCR library was made. These data are also associated with another study on T cells in Graves' hyperthyroidism and ophthalmopathy. From that study: Patients aged 18 to 65 had newly diagnosed hyperthyroidism of under 2 months' duration.

The chain links TRBV5-1 to TRBJ2-3, with a possible D match to TRBD2 (6 bases). This TCR came from a woman in her twenties or thirties with Graves disease. The source was peripheral blood mononuclear cells (PBMCs), collected at new diagnosis, from a patient treated with antithyroid drugs. DNA for the CDR3: TGCGCCAGCAGCTTGGTGAGGGTTTCGGGGGAGCCAACGCAGTATTTT. Translating gives CASSLVRVSGEPTQYF.